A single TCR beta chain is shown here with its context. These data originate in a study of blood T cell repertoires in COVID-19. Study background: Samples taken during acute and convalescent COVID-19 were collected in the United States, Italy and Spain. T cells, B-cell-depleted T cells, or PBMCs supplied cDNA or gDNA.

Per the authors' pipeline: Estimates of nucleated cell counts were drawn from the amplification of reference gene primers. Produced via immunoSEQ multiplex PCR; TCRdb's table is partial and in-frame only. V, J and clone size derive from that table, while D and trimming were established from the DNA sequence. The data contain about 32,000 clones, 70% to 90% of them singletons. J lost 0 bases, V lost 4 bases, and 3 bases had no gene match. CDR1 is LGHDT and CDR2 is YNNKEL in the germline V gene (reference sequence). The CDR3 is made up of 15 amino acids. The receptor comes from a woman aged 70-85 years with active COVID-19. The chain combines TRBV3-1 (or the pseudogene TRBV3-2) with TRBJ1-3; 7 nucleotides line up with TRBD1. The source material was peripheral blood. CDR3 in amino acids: CASSPDRVSGNTIYF. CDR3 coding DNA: TGTGCCAGCAGCCCCGACAGGGTCTCTGGAAACACCATATATTTT.